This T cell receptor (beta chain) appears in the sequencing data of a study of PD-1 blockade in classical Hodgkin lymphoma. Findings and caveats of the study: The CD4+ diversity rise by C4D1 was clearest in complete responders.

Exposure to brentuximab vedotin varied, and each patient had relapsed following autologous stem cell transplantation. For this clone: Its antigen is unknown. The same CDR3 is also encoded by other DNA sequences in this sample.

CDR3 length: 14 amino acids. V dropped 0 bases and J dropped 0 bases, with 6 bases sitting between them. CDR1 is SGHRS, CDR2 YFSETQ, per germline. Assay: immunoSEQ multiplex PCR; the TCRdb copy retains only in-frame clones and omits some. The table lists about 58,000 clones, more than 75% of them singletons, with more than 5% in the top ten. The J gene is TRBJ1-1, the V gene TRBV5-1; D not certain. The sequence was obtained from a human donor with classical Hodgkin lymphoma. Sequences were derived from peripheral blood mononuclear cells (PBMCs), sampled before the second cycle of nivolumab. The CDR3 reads CASSLDRLNTEAFF. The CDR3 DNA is TGCGCCAGCAGCTTGGACAGATTGAACACTGAAGCTTTCTTT. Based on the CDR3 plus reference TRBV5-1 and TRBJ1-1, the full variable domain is KAGVTQTPRYLIKTRGQQVTLSCSPISGHRSVSWYQQTPGQGLQFLFEYFSETQRNKGNFPGRFSGRQFSNSRSEMNVSTLELGDSALYLCASSLDRLNTEAFFGQGTRLTVV.